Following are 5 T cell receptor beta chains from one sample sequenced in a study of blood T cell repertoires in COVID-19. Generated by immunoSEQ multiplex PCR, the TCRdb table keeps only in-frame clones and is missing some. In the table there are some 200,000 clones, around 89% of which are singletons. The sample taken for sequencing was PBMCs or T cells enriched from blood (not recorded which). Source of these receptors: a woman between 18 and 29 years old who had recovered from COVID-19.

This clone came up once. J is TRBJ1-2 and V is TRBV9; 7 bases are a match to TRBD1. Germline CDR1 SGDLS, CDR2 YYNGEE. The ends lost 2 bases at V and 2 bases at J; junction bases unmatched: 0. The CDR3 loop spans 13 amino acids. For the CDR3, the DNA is TGTGCCAGCAGCGTGACAGGGAACTATGGCTACACCTTC. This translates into CASSVTGNYGYTF.

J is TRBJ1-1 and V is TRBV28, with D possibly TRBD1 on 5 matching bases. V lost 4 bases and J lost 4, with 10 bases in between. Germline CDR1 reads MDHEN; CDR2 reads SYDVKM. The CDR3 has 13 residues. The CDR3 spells CASSWQGSTEAFF. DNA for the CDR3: TGTGCCAGCAGTTGGCAGGGTTCCACTGAAGCTTTCTTT.

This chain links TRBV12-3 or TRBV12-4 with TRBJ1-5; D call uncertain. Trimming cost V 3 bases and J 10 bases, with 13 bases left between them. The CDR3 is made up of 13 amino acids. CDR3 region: CASSFEIRAPQHF. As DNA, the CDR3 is TGTGCCAGCAGTTTTGAGATTCGTGCTCCCCAGCATTTT.

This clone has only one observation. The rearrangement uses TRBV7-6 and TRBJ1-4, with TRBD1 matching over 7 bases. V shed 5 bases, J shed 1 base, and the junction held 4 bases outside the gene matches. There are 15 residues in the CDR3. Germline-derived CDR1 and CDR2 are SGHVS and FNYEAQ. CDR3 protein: CASSPGGLTNEKLFF. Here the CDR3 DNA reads TGTGCCAGCAGCCCAGGGGGTTTAACTAATGAAAAACTGTTTTTT.

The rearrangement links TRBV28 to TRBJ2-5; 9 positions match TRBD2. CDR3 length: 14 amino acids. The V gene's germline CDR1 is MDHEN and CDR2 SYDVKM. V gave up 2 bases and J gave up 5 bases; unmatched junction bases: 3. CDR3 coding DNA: TGTGCCAGCAGTTTAGCGGGGGGGCGTGAGACCCAGTACTTC. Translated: CASSLAGGRETQYF. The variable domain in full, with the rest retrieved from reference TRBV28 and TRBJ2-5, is DVKVTQSSRYLVKRTGEKVFLECVQDMDHENMFWYRQDPGLGLRLIYFSYDVKMKEKGDIPEGYSVSREKKERFSLILESASTNQTSMYLCASSLAGGRETQYFGPGTRLLVL.